The entry below gives a single TCR beta chain sequence along with its context. The antigen remains unidentified. The data were taken from a study of shared clonotypes between healthy human individuals. Study-wide findings and caveats: There were few donors, and this limited the genetic and exposure-history diversity represented. Measured sharing among donors was expected to vary with sequencing depth.

From germline, CDR1 is KGHSH and CDR2 LQKENI. The length of the CDR3 is 13 residues. V was clipped by 3 bases and J by 0 bases, with 5 bases between them. Profiled with immunoSEQ multiplex PCR; TCRdb holds only in-frame clones, not every one. Of fewer than 600,000 clones in the sample, 79% are singletons; the top ten hold 10% to 15%. The sample taken for sequencing was PBMCs. The receptor's source is a middle-aged woman in good health. Some clones in this sample may be carry-over from other donors' samples. The J gene is TRBJ1-1, the V gene TRBV18; D is uncertain. The CDR3 sequence is CASSPPMNTEAFF. CDR3 DNA: TGTGCCAGCTCACCCCCGATGAACACTGAAGCTTTCTTT. Full variable domain (remainder filled in from reference TRBV18 and TRBJ1-1): NAGVMQNPRHLVRRRGQEARLRCSPMKGHSHVYWYRQLPEEGLKFMVYLQKENIIDESGMPKERFSAEFPKEGPSILRIQQVVRGDSAAYFCASSPPMNTEAFFGQGTRLTVV.